This TCR beta chain emerged from a study of a mutant IDH1 vaccine in newly diagnosed glioma. Study summary: The start of vaccination came 4-6 weeks after radiotherapy alone, or with temozolomide cycles. Earlier therapy was either radiotherapy, temozolomide, or both, and most got both.

As to time point: week 11, during vaccination. Vaccination used 300 ug of mutant IDH1 20-mer peptide per dose, with topical imiquimod. Each of the donors came in with new WHO grade 3 or 4 astrocytomas that were IDH1-mutant and ATRX-lost. A remark on this clone: The antigen is unknown.

Data came from immunoSEQ multiplex PCR; TCRdb stores just in-frame clones and leaves some out. The sample lists about 130,000 clones; around four fifths were seen once. CDR3 length equals 16 residues. The V end was cut by 5 bases, the J end by 1 base, with 15 bases between. The germline V gene encodes CDR1 SGHTA and CDR2 FQGNSA. The sequence was collected from a man between 35 and 55 years old with glioma. Sequences were derived from PBMCs, sampled from a glioma patient whose treatment included an IDH1 peptide vaccine. The chain employs TRBV7-2 and TRBJ1-3; unclear D gene. The CDR3 DNA sequence: TGTGCCAGCAGCCCTCTGGGCCAAATGTCTGGAAACACCATATATTTT. This encodes CASSPLGQMSGNTIYF.